Below, 9 T cell receptor beta chains from the same sample are listed, as sequenced in a study of control samples from healthy donors and cancer patients. Assay: immunoSEQ multiplex PCR; the TCRdb copy retains only in-frame clones and omits some. The table lists approximately 100,000 clones, around 82% of them singletons, with 2% to 2.5% in the top ten. The specimen was blood. Receptors were obtained from a man aged 55 to 69 in good health.

This rearrangement joins TRBV5-8 to TRBJ1-6; TRBD1 matches 8 bases. CDR3 size: 16 residues. Germline V gene data show CDR1 as SGHTS and CDR2 as YDEGEE. V shed 2 bases and J 4 bases; nucleotides not matched to a gene: 5. CDR3 coding DNA: TGTGCCAGCAGCTTCAGGGGGCCGGGATATAATTCACCCCTCCACTTT. This gives the protein CASSFRGPGYNSPLHF. Based on the CDR3 plus reference TRBV5-8 and TRBJ1-6, the full variable domain is EAGVTQSPTHLIKTRGQQATLRCSPISGHTSVYWYQQALGLGLQFLLWYDEGEERNRGNFPPRFSGRQFPNYSSELNVNALELEDSALYLCASSFRGPGYNSPLHFGNGTRLTVT.

This chain connects TRBV7-9 to TRBJ2-1; D is uncertain. The V and J ends lost 3 bases and 7 bases respectively, with 13 bases between them. The V gene's germline CDR1 is SEHNR and CDR2 FQNEAQ (reference sequence). The CDR3 extends over 14 amino acids. CDR3 amino acids: CASSFRESGNEQFF. The CDR3 region has the DNA TGTGCCAGCAGCTTCAGAGAGAGTGGGAATGAGCAGTTCTTC.

The rearrangement uses TRBV9 and TRBJ2-2, with no clear D. The CDR3 spans 15 residues. The ends were cut back, 3 bases at V and 4 bases at J, with 13 bases in the middle. Germline V gives CDR1 SGDLS, CDR2 YYNGEE. CDR3 in DNA: TGTGCCAGCAGCGCCTCGATTCAAAGCACCGGGGAGCTGTTTTTT. Translation: CASSASIQSTGELFF.

The chain combines TRBV27 with TRBJ2-3; a possible D gene is TRBD2 (6 bases). The V end was cut by 4 bases, the J end by 1 base, with 9 bases between. This CDR3 has 14 residues. CDR1 and CDR2 (germline): MNHEY, SMNVEV (reference sequence). CDR3 loop: CASSWGDGTDTQYF. The DNA of the CDR3 is TGTGCCAGCAGTTGGGGGGATGGCACAGATACGCAGTATTTT.

This sequence joins TRBV6-5 and TRBJ2-1; 8 nucleotides align to TRBD2. The V and J ends lost 7 bases and 4 bases, in that order; junction bases with no gene match: 6. Germline V gene data show CDR1 as MNHEY and CDR2 as SVGAGI. This CDR3 is built from 14 residues. The CDR3 DNA follows: TGTGCCAGCAAACTAGCGGACATGTACAATGAGCAGTTCTTC. Its protein is CASKLADMYNEQFF.

The rearrangement joins TRBV24-1 to TRBJ2-3; 7 bases are a match to TRBD2. J was trimmed by 0 bases and V by 3 bases; bases with no gene match: 5. This CDR3 comprises 16 residues. Germline V gene data show CDR1 as KGHDR and CDR2 as SFDVKD. Written as DNA, the CDR3 is TGTGCCACCAGTGATCGTCGTAGCGGGAGCACAGATACGCAGTATTTT. Its protein is CATSDRRSGSTDTQYF.

DNA of the CDR3: TGTGCCAGCAGCCTGGGACTGCCCGGGGAGCTGTTTTTT. It yields the protein CASSLGLPGELFF. J is TRBJ2-2 and V is TRBV3-1 (or the pseudogene TRBV3-2), with a weak D call TRBD2 (6 bases). The CDR3 length is 13 residues. CDR1 and CDR2 (germline): LGHDT, YNNKEL (reference sequence). The V end was cut by 4 bases, the J end by 6 bases, with 9 bases between.

This clone was counted only a few times. The J gene is TRBJ2-1, the V gene TRBV6-4; 8 positions agree with TRBD1. The germline CDR1 and CDR2 sequences are MRHNA and SNTAGT. The CDR3 has 15 amino acids. V gave up 0 bases and J gave up 4 bases; unmatched junction bases: 2. This CDR3 is CASSDSQGEYNEQFF. In nucleotides, the CDR3 is TGTGCCAGCAGTGACTCACAGGGGGAGTACAATGAGCAGTTCTTC.

J is TRBJ2-7 and V is TRBV30; TRBD2 is a possible D gene (6 bases). The V end lost 2 bases, the J end lost 3 bases, and 14 bases lay between the germline ends. CDR3 length: 14 residues. The germline CDR1 and CDR2 sequences are GTSNPN and SVGIG (reference sequence). The CDR3 DNA sequence: TGTGCCTGGAGTTCCTTGGCGGAGGGCTACGAGCAGTACTTC. Protein: CAWSSLAEGYEQYF. Variable domain in full (rest from reference TRBV30 and TRBJ2-7): SQTIHQWPATLVQPVGSPLSLECTVEGTSNPNLYWYRQAAGRGLQLLFYSVGIGQISSEVPQNLSASRPQDRQFILSSKKLLLSDSGFYLCAWSSLAEGYEQYFGPGTRLTVT.